One T cell receptor (beta chain) is described in this entry. Germline loops: CDR1 LGHNT, CDR2 FRNRAP. This CDR3 is built from 11 residues. Trimming stripped 7 bases from V and 1 base from J, with 5 bases between. This sample was included in a study of OX40 agonist ivuxolimab in advanced cancers. Some clones are missing from TCRdb's copy, which holds only in-frame ones; the method was immunoSEQ multiplex PCR. The table lists tens of thousands of clones, roughly 87% of them singletons. The source is an adult with an advanced solid tumor such as melanoma, head and neck, liver or kidney cancer. The specimen comprised CD4+ or CD8+ T cells sorted from blood, sampled in a trial of the OX40 agonist ivuxolimab. This chain joins TRBV12-5 and TRBJ2-7; the D is unclear. CDR3 in DNA: TGTGCTAGTGCCTTATCCTACGAGCAGTACTTC. It is translated as CASALSYEQYF.